Below, 27 T cell receptor beta chains from the same sample are listed, as sequenced in a study of blood T cell repertoires in COVID-19. This table comes from immunoSEQ multiplex PCR, and its TCRdb copy is limited to in-frame clones, with some not included. The sample carries approximately 260,000 clones, over 75% recorded once. Sequenced input: peripheral blood. These receptors were collected from a human donor in a cohort sampled during active COVID-19.

This chain joins TRBV7-8 and TRBJ1-4; 7 bases are shared with TRBD1. The V segment lost 5 bases and the J segment 5 bases; nucleotides outside the gene matches: 2. This CDR3 is built from 13 residues. The germline gives CDR1 SGHVS, CDR2 FQNEAQ. CDR3 in amino acids: CASSTGVNEKLFF. CDR3 DNA: TGTGCCAGCAGCACAGGGGTGAATGAAAAACTGTTTTTT.

This chain uses TRBV7-9 with TRBJ1-4; tentatively, D is TRBD1 (6 bases). The V end was cut by 1 base, the J end by 0 bases, with 9 bases between. In germline, CDR1 is SEHNR, CDR2 FQNEAQ (reference sequence). CDR3 length: 16 residues. The CDR3 nucleotides read TGTGCCAGCAGCTTAGGGACAGTTGCAACTAATGAAAAACTGTTTTTT. Translation: CASSLGTVATNEKLFF.

This clone has just a few counts. This sample also contains other DNA sequences that code for the same CDR3. This chain uses TRBV18 with TRBJ2-5; 8 bases fit TRBD1. V was pared by 1 base and J by 5 bases, with 0 bases of the junction left unmatched. In germline, CDR1 is KGHSH, CDR2 LQKENI. CDR3 length: 13 residues. CDR3 nucleotide sequence: TGTGCCAGCTCACCACGACAGGGGGAGACCCAGTACTTC. Amino acid sequence: CASSPRQGETQYF.

The chain is built from TRBV7-2 and TRBJ1-6; 9 bases align to TRBD1. The ends lost 4 bases at V and 9 bases at J; junction bases unmatched: 4. The CDR3 totals 14 residues. Germline V lookup: CDR1 SGHTA, CDR2 FQGNSA. CDR3 region: CASSSQGARSPLHF. The CDR3, as DNA: TGTGCCAGCAGCTCACAGGGGGCGCGTTCACCCCTCCACTTT.

This chain joins TRBV4-1 and TRBJ1-1; 7 bases agree with TRBD1. This CDR3 has 15 amino acids. The germline V gene has CDR1 MGHRA and CDR2 YSYEKL. Unmatched junction bases numbered 5, after V lost 3 bases and J lost 1 base. The CDR3 nucleotides read TGCGCCAGCAGCCAGACCGGGACAGCGAACACTGAAGCTTTCTTT. Translating gives CASSQTGTANTEAFF.

This clone was seen a single time. This rearrangement joins TRBV27 to TRBJ1-2, with D unclear. Per the germline V gene, CDR1 is MNHEY and CDR2 is SMNVEV (reference sequence). Trimming shortened V by 4 bases and J by 7 bases, and 16 bases separated the two germline ends. There are 14 residues in the CDR3. Written as DNA, the CDR3 is TGTGCCAGCAGTTCTCAGGCCATAATTCCTGGCTACACCTTC. Residues: CASSSQAIIPGYTF.

This sequence joins TRBV6-2 or TRBV6-3 and TRBJ2-3, with 10 bases aligning to TRBD2. The CDR3 spans 18 residues. The germline CDR1 and CDR2 sequences are MNHEY and SVGEGT. The ends lost 0 bases at V and 0 bases at J; junction bases unmatched: 6. CDR3 DNA: TGTGCCAGCAGTTACTCGAAGACTAGCGGGTTTAGCACAGATACGCAGTATTTT. It encodes CASSYSKTSGFSTDTQYF.

The rearrangement joins TRBV3-1 (or the pseudogene TRBV3-2) to TRBJ2-3; D is perhaps TRBD2 (6 bases). CDR1 LGHDT and CDR2 YNNKEL come from the germline V gene (reference sequence). The V end was cut by 4 bases, the J end by 2 bases, with 16 bases between. The CDR3 length is 16 residues. The CDR3 region is CASSPTGLIYTDTQYF. CDR3 nucleotide sequence: TGTGCCAGCAGCCCAACGGGACTCATTTACACAGATACGCAGTATTTT.

The rearrangement joins TRBV5-1 to TRBJ2-7; D perhaps matches TRBD1 (6 bases). V was trimmed by 4 bases and J by 2 bases, leaving 10 bases between them. The CDR3 extends over 13 amino acids. Germline V gene sequence: CDR1 SGHRS, CDR2 YFSETQ. CDR3 loop: CASSTGRPYEQYF. The CDR3 nucleotides read TGCGCCAGCAGCACAGGGCGGCCCTACGAGCAGTACTTC.

This clone was recorded once. The chain has TRBV15 and TRBJ2-1; perhaps TRBD2 as D (6 bases). Deletions cut 2 bases from V and 5 bases from J, with 13 bases between. The CDR3 runs 15 residues. Per the germline V gene, CDR1 is LNHNV and CDR2 is YYDKDF (reference sequence). In nucleotides, the CDR3 is TGTGCCACCAGCAGAAGTCGGGAGTTCGACAATGAGCAGTTCTTC. Residues: CATSRSREFDNEQFF.

This clone was detected only a few times. V gene TRBV6-1 combines with J gene TRBJ1-2; 9 bases are a match to TRBD1. This CDR3 is built from 16 residues. V was clipped by 2 bases and J by 8 bases; unmatched bases: 12. Germline lookup yields CDR1 MNHNS and CDR2 SASEGT. Written as DNA, the CDR3 is TGTGCCAGCAGTGAAATTTCCGGGACAGGGTTGGACGGCTACACCTTC. Its translation: CASSEISGTGLDGYTF.

V is TRBV24-1 and J is TRBJ2-1; TRBD2 matches at 9 bases. The V segment lost 0 bases and the J segment 6 bases; nucleotides outside the gene matches: 2. Germline V lookup: CDR1 KGHDR, CDR2 SFDVKD. This CDR3 is 15 amino acids long. CDR3 nucleotide sequence: TGTGCCACCAGTGATTTGTTTAGCGGGGGCAATGAGCAGTTCTTC. It specifies CATSDLFSGGNEQFF.

This clone was counted a single time. The chain couples TRBV11-1 to TRBJ2-7; D not resolved. The CDR3 runs to 14 residues. Trimming removed 1 base from V and 1 base from J, with 8 bases in between. From germline, CDR1 is SGHAT and CDR2 FQDESV (reference sequence). CDR3 in DNA: TGTGCCAGCAGCTTAGGACTCGAGTCCTACGAGCAGTACTTC. Translating gives CASSLGLESYEQYF.

This CDR3 reads CASSLLAGTYEQYF. DNA of the CDR3: TGTGCCAGCAGCTTACTAGCGGGGACTTACGAGCAGTACTTC. The chain couples TRBV7-9 to TRBJ2-7; 9 bases agree with TRBD2. Germline lookup yields CDR1 SEHNR and CDR2 FQNEAQ (reference sequence). The CDR3 totals 14 residues. V shed 2 bases, J shed 4 bases, and the junction held 3 bases outside the gene matches. Complete variable domain (other parts from reference TRBV7-9 and TRBJ2-7): DTGVSQNPRHKITKRGQNVTFRCDPISEHNRLYWYRQTLGQGPEFLTYFQNEAQLEKSRLLSDRFSAERPKGSFSTLEIQRTEQGDSAMYLCASSLLAGTYEQYFGPGTRLTVT.

The chain has TRBV4-3 and TRBJ2-7, with a weak D call TRBD1 (5 bases). CDR1 and CDR2 from the germline V gene are LGHNA and YSLEER. The CDR3 spans 17 residues. The V gene lost 3 bases and the J gene lost 2 bases, with 20 bases spanning the gap. The CDR3 loop reads CASSHPSGASEPYEQYF. CDR3 coding DNA: TGCGCCAGCAGCCACCCCAGTGGGGCATCCGAACCCTACGAGCAGTACTTC.

This clone turned up a few times. J is TRBJ2-7 and V is TRBV5-1, with D hard to call. With 4 bases removed from V and 3 bases from J, the gap between germline ends came to 17 bases. From germline, CDR1 is SGHRS and CDR2 YFSETQ. This CDR3 is 15 amino acids long. The CDR3 protein is CASSPEAPGDYEQYF. CDR3 nucleotide sequence: TGCGCCAGCAGCCCTGAGGCCCCCGGCGACTACGAGCAGTACTTC.

V is TRBV6-5 and J is TRBJ2-2; tentative D call: TRBD1 (5 bases). CDR3 length equals 15 residues. Germline CDR1 reads MNHEY; CDR2 reads SVGAGI. V lost 5 bases and J 5 bases, leaving 15 bases between the germline ends. The CDR3 DNA sequence: TGTGCCAGCAGTCTCTTGGGGCTACTAACCGGGGAGCTGTTTTTT. Amino acids: CASSLLGLLTGELFF.

V is TRBV2 and J is TRBJ1-2; D is possibly TRBD1 (6 bases). Deletions cut 5 bases from V and 6 bases from J, with 16 bases between. The CDR3 is 14 amino acids. Germline assignment: CDR1 SNHLY and CDR2 FYNNEI. The CDR3 spells CASSLYRTVDGYTF. DNA for the CDR3: TGTGCCAGCAGTCTGTACCGGACAGTCGATGGCTACACCTTC.

In this sample, this clone turned up a few times. CDR3 sequence: CASSLGPHSGNTIYF. The CDR3 bases are TGTGCCAGCAGTCTCGGTCCTCACTCTGGAAACACCATATATTTT. The chain recombines TRBV6-6 with TRBJ1-3; D gene unclear. V was clipped by 5 bases and J by 0 bases, with 11 bases between them. The CDR3 runs 15 residues. Germline-derived CDR1 and CDR2 are MNHNY and SVGAGI (reference sequence).

The chain combines TRBV7-9 with TRBJ2-7; TRBD2 matches 7 bases. Germline trimming cut 1 base from V and 4 bases from J; bases unmatched to any gene: 4. The CDR3 contains 14 residues. Germline V gives CDR1 SEHNR, CDR2 FQNEAQ (reference sequence). The CDR3 reads CASSLGTRRYEQYF. CDR3 sequence (DNA): TGTGCCAGCAGCTTAGGGACTAGACGTTACGAGCAGTACTTC.

This clone was picked up a small number of times. The V call is TRBV19, the J call TRBJ2-3; the match to TRBD2 covers 9 bases. The CDR3 covers 15 residues. Trimming at V came to 4 bases and at J to 4 bases, leaving 6 bases not matched to a gene. Per germline, CDR1 LNHDA and CDR2 SQIVND (reference sequence). DNA for the CDR3: TGTGCCAGTAGTACCTTAGCGGGAGCCGCAGATACGCAGTATTTT. It codes for CASSTLAGAADTQYF.

The rearrangement uses TRBV4-2 and TRBJ2-2; 11 positions match TRBD1. Germline CDR1 LGHNA, CDR2 YNFKEQ. There are 14 residues in the CDR3. Unmatched junction bases numbered 3, after V lost 8 bases and J lost 4 bases. CDR3 in DNA: TGTGCCAGCGCGGGACAGGGGGGCACCGGGGAGCTGTTTTTT. It translates to CASAGQGGTGELFF.

This rearrangement joins TRBV19 to TRBJ2-1, with D unresolved. The germline V gene has CDR1 LNHDA and CDR2 SQIVND (reference sequence). V was pared by 5 bases and J by 0 bases, with 17 bases between. This CDR3 has 17 amino acids. The CDR3 loop is CASSGGGVISSYNEQFF. CDR3 coding DNA: TGTGCCAGTAGTGGTGGCGGCGTAATTAGCTCCTACAATGAGCAGTTCTTC.

The V call is TRBV6-1, the J call TRBJ1-6; 8 nucleotides line up with TRBD1. This CDR3 is built from 19 residues. Trimming at V came to 0 bases and at J to 5 bases, leaving 12 bases not matched to a gene. Germline loops: CDR1 MNHNS, CDR2 SASEGT. This CDR3 reads CASSEARAGTGGNNSPLHF. DNA for the CDR3: TGTGCCAGCAGTGAAGCTAGGGCCGGAACAGGGGGGAATAATTCACCCCTCCACTTT.

The chain links TRBV2 to TRBJ2-7; TRBD1 aligns across 10 bases. The V gene end was trimmed by 6 bases and the J gene end by 4 bases; junction bases not matched to a gene: 15. The CDR3 has 17 amino acids. In germline, CDR1 is SNHLY, CDR2 FYNNEI. CDR3 sequence reads: CASRAQTGGAAGYEQYF. The CDR3 DNA follows: TGTGCCAGCAGGGCCCAGACAGGGGGCGCAGCGGGATACGAGCAGTACTTC. The variable domain in full, with the rest retrieved from reference TRBV2 and TRBJ2-7, is EPEVTQTPSHQVTQMGQEVILRCVPISNHLYFYWYRQILGQKVEFLVSFYNNEISEKSEIFDDQFSVERPDGSNFTLKIRSTKLEDSAMYFCASRAQTGGAAGYEQYFGPGTRLTVT.

The rearrangement uses TRBV5-4 and TRBJ2-1; 11 bases map to TRBD2. Germline CDR1 SGHNT, CDR2 YYREEE (reference sequence). The V gene end was trimmed by 4 bases and the J gene end by 7 bases; junction bases not matched to a gene: 4. The CDR3 is 14 amino acids. The CDR3 here is CASSRGLAGNEQFF. The CDR3 nucleotides read TGTGCCAGCAGCCGTGGACTAGCGGGTAATGAGCAGTTCTTC.

CDR3 nucleotides: TGTGCCATTACCTCGGGTGGCACTGAAGCTTTCTTT. Protein product: CAITSGGTEAFF. The rearrangement links TRBV7-9 to TRBJ1-1; D unresolved. Germline V gives CDR1 SEHNR, CDR2 FQNEAQ (reference sequence). The CDR3 extends over 12 amino acids. Trimming shortened V by 10 bases and J by 4 bases, and 13 bases separated the two germline ends. The full variable domain, completed using reference TRBV7-9 and TRBJ1-1, is DTGVSQNPRHKITKRGQNVTFRCDPISEHNRLYWYRQTLGQGPEFLTYFQNEAQLEKSRLLSDRFSAERPKGSFSTLEIQRTEQGDSAMYLCAITSGGTEAFFGQGTRLTVV.